This entry features one T cell receptor beta chain sequence. No antigen is known for it. Germline CDR1 and CDR2: DFQATT and SNEGSKA (reference sequence). Trimming removed 6 bases at V and 5 bases at J, with 17 bases between. This CDR3 comprises 14 residues. Documented time point: sample taken at primary tumor resection. Material for sequencing was whole RNA from tumor, nontumor lung or frozen PBMC, left unsorted. This entry is derived from a study of spatial heterogeneity in lung cancer. Background on the study: Matched bulk RNA-seq provided a T cell module score, and TCR transcript counts in tumor regions correlated strongly with it.

Points from the study as a whole: For expanded intratumoral alpha and beta TCRs, counts tracked tumor mutation counts.

Every individual TCR cDNA molecule carried its own unique molecular identifier, which allowed correction of PCR and sequencing errors. Each CDR3 protein gets one entry after TCRdb re-called the 5' RACE reads with MiXCR. The profile shows about 11,000 distinct CDR3 sequences, roughly 13% of them singletons. The sequencing here drew on lung tumor tissue, taken at surgery. The origin of this receptor is a male donor with early-stage non-small cell lung cancer. The V gene is TRBV20-1, the J gene TRBJ2-1, with D possibly matching TRBD2 (7 bases). The CDR3, as DNA: TGCAGTGCCCGTCGGGGGGCCGGCGACAATGAGCAGTTCTTC. As protein: CSARRGAGDNEQFF.